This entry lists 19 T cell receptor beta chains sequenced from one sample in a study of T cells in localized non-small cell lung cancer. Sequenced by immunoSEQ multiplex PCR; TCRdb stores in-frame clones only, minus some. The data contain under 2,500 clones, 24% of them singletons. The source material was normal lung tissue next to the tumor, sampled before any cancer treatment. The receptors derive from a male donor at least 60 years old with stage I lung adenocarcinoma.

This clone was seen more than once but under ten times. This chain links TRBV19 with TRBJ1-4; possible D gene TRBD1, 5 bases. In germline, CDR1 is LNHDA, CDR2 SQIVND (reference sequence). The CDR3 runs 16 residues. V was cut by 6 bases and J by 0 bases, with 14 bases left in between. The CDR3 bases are TGTGCCAGTAGGACGGGACGGGGAGCAACTAATGAAAAACTGTTTTTT. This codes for CASRTGRGATNEKLFF.

The CDR3 protein is CASSPTLGTGETQYF. The CDR3 DNA reads TGTGCCAGCAGCCCGACTTTGGGCACCGGAGAGACCCAGTACTTC. The rearrangement links TRBV11-3 to TRBJ2-5; D remains unclear. Germline V gene lookup returns CDR1 SGHNT and CDR2 YENEEA. The CDR3 has 15 residues. V lost 5 bases to trimming and J lost 4 bases, with 17 bases between them.

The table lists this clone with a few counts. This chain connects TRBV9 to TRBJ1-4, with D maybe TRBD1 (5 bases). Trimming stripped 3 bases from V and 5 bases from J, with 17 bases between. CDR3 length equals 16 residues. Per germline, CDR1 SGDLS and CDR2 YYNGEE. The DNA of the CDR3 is TGTGCCAGCAGCGCCTCAGGGAATTCGGCAAATGAAAAACTGTTTTTT. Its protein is CASSASGNSANEKLFF.

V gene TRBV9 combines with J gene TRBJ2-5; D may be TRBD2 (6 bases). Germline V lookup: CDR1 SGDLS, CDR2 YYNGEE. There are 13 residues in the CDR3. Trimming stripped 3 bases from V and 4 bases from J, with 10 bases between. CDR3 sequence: CASSAGGIETQYF. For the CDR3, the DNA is TGTGCCAGCAGCGCCGGGGGTATAGAGACCCAGTACTTC.

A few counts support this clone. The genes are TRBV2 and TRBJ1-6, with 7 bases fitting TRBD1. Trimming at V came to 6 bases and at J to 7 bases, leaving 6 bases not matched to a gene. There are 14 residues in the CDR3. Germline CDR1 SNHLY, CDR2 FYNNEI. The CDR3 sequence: CASRTGQLNSPLHF. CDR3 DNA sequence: TGTGCCAGCAGAACGGGACAGCTAAATTCACCCCTCCACTTT.

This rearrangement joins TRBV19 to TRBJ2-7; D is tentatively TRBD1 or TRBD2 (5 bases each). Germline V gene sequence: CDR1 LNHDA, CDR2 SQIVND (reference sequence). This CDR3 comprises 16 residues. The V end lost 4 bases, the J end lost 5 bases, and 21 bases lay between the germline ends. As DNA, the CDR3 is TGTGCCAGTAGTACTACCCCGGGGCAGGGCGTCAACGAGCAGTACTTC. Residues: CASSTTPGQGVNEQYF.

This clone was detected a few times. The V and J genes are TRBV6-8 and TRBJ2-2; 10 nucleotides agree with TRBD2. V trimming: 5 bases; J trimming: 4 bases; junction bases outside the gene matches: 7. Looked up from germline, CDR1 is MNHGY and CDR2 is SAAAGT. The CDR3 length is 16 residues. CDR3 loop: CASSPLAGGGTGELFF. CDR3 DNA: TGTGCCAGCAGTCCGTTAGCGGGAGGTGGCACCGGGGAGCTGTTTTTT.

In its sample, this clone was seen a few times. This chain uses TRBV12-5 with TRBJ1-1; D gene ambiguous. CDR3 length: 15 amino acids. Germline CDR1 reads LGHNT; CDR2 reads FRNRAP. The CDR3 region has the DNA TGTGCCAGCAACGATTGGGCAGCCGGGTACACTGAAGCTTTCTTT. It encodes CASNDWAAGYTEAFF.

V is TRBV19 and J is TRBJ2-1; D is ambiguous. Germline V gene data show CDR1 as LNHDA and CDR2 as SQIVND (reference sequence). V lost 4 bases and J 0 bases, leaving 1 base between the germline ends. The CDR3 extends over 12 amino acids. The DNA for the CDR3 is TGTGCCAGTAGTAACTCCTACAATGAGCAGTTCTTC. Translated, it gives CASSNSYNEQFF. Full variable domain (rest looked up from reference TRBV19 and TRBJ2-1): DGGITQSPKYLFRKEGQNVTLSCEQNLNHDAMYWYRQDPGQGLRLIYYSQIVNDFQKGDIAEGYSVSREKKESFPLTVTSAQKNPTAFYLCASSNSYNEQFFGPGTRLTVL.

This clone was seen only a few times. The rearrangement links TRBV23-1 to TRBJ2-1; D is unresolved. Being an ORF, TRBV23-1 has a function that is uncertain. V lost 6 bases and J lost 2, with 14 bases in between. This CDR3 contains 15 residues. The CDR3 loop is CASSQGFTTYNEQFF. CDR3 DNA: TGCGCCAGCAGCCAAGGCTTTACCACCTACAATGAGCAGTTCTTC.

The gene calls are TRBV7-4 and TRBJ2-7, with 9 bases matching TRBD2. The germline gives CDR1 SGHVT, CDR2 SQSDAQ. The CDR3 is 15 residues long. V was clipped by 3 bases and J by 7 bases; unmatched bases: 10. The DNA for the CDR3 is TGTGCCAGCAGCTTTCTCGCGGGAGGGCTGGGAGAGCAGTACTTC. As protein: CASSFLAGGLGEQYF.

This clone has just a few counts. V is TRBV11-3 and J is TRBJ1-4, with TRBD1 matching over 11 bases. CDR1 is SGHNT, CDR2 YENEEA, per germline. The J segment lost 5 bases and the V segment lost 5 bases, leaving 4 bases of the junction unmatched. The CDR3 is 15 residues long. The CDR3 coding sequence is TGTGCCAGCAGCCAGGACAGGGGGCGGAATGAAAAACTGTTTTTT. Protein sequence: CASSQDRGRNEKLFF.

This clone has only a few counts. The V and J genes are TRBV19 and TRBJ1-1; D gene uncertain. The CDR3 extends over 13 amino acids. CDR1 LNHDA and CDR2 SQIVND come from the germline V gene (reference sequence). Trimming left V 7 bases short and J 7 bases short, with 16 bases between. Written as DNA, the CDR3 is TGTGCCAGTACTCAGTCTAACACCCTTGAAGCTTTCTTT. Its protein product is CASTQSNTLEAFF.

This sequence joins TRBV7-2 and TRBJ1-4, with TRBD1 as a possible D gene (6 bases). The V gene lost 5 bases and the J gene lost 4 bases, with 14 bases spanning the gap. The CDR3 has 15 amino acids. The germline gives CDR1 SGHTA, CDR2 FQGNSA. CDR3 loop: CASSPSRGLNEKLFF. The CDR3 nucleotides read TGTGCCAGCAGCCCCAGCAGGGGCCTTAATGAAAAACTGTTTTTT.

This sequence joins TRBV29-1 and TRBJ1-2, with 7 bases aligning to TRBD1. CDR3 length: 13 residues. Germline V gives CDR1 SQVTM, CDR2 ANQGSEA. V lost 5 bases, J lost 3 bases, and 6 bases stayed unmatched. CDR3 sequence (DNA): TGCAGCGTTTTAGGGACAGTGCACTATGGCTACACCTTC. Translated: CSVLGTVHYGYTF.

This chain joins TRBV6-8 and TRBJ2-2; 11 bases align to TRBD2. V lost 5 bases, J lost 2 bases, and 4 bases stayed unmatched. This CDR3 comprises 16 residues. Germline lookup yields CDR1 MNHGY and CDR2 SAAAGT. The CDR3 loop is CASSKTSGRNTGELFF. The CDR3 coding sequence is TGTGCCAGCAGTAAAACTAGCGGGAGAAACACCGGGGAGCTGTTTTTT.

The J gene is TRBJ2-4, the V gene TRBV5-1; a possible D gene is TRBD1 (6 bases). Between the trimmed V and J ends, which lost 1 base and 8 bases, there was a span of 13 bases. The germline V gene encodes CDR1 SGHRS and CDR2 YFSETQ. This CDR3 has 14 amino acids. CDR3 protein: CASSLSQPGDIQYF. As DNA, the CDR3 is TGCGCCAGCAGCTTGTCACAGCCAGGGGACATTCAGTACTTC.

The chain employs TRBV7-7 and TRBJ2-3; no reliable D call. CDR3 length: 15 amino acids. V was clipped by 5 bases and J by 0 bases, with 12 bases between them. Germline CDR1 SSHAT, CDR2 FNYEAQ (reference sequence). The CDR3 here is CASSQTTISTDTQYF. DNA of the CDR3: TGTGCCAGCAGCCAAACGACCATTAGCACAGATACGCAGTATTTT. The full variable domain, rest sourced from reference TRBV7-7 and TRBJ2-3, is GAGVSQSPRYKVTKRGQDVTLRCDPISSHATLYWYQQALGQGPEFLTYFNYEAQPDKSGLPSDRFSAERPEGSISTLTIQRTEQRDSAMYRCASSQTTISTDTQYFGPGTRLTVL.

CDR3 in amino acids: CASSSHTGGTDTQYF. CDR3 nucleotide sequence: TGTGCCAGCAGTTCTCATACGGGTGGCACAGATACGCAGTATTTT. The genes are TRBV6-8 and TRBJ2-3; D uncertain. Germline V lookup: CDR1 MNHGY, CDR2 SAAAGT. Trimming took off 4 bases at V and 1 base at J, with 12 bases between the two ends. The CDR3 loop spans 15 amino acids.